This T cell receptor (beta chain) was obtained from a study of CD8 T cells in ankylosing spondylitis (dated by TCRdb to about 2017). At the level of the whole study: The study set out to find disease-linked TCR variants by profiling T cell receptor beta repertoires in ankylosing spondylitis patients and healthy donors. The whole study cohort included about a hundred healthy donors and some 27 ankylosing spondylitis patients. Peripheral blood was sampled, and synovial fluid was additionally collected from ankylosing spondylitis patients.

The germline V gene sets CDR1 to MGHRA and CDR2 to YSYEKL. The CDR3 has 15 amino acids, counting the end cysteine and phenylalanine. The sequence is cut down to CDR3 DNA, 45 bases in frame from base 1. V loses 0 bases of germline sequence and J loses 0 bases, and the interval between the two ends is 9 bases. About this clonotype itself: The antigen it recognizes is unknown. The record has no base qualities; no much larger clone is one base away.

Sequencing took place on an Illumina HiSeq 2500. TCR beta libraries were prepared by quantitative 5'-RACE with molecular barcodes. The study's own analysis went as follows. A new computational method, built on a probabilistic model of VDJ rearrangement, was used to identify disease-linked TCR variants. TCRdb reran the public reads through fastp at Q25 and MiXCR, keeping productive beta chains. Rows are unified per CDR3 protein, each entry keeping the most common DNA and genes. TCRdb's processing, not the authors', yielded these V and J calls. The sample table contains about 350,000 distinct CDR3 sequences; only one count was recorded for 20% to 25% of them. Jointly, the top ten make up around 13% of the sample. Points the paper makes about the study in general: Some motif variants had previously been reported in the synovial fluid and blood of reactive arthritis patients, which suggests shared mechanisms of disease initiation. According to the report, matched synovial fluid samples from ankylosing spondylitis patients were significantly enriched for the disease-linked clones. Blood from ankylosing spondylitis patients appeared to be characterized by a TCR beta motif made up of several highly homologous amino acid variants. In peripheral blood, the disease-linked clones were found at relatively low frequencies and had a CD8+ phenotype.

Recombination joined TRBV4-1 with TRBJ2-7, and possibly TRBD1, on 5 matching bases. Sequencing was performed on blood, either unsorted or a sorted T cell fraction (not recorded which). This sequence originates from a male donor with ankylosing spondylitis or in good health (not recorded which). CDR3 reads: CASSQDSQGSYEQYF. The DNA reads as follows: TGCGCCAGCAGCCAAGATAGTCAGGGCTCCTACGAGCAGTACTTC.